This TCR beta chain was retrieved from a study of blood T cell repertoires in COVID-19. Study overall: Acute and convalescent COVID-19 samples came from the United States, Italy and Spain. PBMCs, B-cell-depleted T cells, or T cells were the source of the cDNA or gDNA that made up the material.

In the authors' workflow: By means of reference gene primer amplification, nucleated cell counts were estimated. Method: immunoSEQ multiplex PCR; TCRdb's copy keeps in-frame clones and lacks some. V, J and clone size are those of that table, while D and trimming were read from the DNA. In the table there are about 140,000 clones, roughly 80% of which are singletons. CDR3 length equals 18 residues. V shed 3 bases and J 1 base; nucleotides not matched to a gene: 8. Germline values: CDR1 SGHVS, CDR2 FNYEAQ. This clone showed up just a few times. The material sequenced was peripheral blood. V usage is TRBV7-6 and J usage is TRBJ2-5; 13 bases line up with TRBD2. The receptor was isolated from a woman aged 45-65 years with active or convalescent COVID-19. The CDR3 sequence: CASSLGTSGAVSQETQYF. The CDR3 DNA reads as TGTGCCAGCAGCTTGGGGACTAGCGGGGCTGTATCCCAAGAGACCCAGTACTTC. Combining the CDR3 with reference TRBV7-6 and TRBJ2-5 gives the whole variable domain GAGVSQSPRYKVTKRGQDVALRCDPISGHVSLYWYRQALGQGPEFLTYFNYEAQQDKSGLPNDRFSAERPEGSISTLTIQRTEQRDSAMYRCASSLGTSGAVSQETQYFGPGTRLLVL.